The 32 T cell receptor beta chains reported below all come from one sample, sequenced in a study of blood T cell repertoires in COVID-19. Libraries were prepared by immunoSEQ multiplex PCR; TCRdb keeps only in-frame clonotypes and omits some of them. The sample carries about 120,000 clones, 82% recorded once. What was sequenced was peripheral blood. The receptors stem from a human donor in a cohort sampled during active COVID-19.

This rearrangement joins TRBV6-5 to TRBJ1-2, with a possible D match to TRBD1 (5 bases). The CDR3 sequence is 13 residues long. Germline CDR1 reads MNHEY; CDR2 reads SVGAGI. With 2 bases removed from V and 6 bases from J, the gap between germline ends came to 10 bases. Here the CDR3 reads CASSYQGWDGYTF. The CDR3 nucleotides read TGTGCCAGCAGTTACCAGGGCTGGGATGGCTACACCTTC.

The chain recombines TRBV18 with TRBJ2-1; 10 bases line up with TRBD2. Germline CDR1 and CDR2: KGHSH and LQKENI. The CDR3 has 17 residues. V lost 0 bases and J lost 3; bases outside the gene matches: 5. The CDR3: CASSPPTSGQNYNEQFF. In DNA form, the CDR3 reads TGTGCCAGCTCACCACCGACTAGCGGGCAAAACTACAATGAGCAGTTCTTC.

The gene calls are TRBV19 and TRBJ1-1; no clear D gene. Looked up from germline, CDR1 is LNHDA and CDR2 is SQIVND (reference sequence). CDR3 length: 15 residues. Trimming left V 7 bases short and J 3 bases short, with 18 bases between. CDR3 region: CASKTAGGLYTEAFF. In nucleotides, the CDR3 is TGTGCCAGTAAAACTGCGGGAGGGTTGTACACTGAAGCTTTCTTT.

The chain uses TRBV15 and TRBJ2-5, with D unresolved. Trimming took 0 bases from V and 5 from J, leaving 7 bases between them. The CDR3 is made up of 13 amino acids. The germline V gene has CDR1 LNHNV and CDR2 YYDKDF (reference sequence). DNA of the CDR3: TGTGCCACCAGCAGAGATCAGCGTGAGACCCAGTACTTC. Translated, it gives CATSRDQRETQYF.

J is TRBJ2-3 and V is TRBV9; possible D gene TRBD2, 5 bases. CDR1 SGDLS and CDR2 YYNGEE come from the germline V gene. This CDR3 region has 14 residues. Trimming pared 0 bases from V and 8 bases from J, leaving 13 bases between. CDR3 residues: CASSVGPGESTQYF. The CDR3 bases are TGTGCCAGCAGCGTAGGACCCGGGGAGAGTACGCAGTATTTT.

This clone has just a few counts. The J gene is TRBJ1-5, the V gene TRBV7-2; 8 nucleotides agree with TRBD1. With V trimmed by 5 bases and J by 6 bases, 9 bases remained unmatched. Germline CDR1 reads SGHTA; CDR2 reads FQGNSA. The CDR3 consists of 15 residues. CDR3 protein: CASSQDRTGTQPQHF. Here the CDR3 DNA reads TGTGCCAGCAGCCAGGACCGGACAGGGACTCAGCCCCAGCATTTT.

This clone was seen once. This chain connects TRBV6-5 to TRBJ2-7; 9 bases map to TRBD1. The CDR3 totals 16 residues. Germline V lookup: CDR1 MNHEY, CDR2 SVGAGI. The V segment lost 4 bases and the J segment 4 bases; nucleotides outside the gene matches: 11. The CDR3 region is CASSSRPGQGAYEQYF. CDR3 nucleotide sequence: TGTGCCAGCAGTTCGAGACCGGGACAGGGTGCTTACGAGCAGTACTTC.

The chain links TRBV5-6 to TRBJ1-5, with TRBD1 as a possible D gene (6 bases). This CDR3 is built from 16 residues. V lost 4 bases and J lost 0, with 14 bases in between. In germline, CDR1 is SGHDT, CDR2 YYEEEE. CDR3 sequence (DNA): TGTGCCAGCAGCGTCGGACCACAGGGTAGCAATCAGCCCCAGCATTTT. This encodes CASSVGPQGSNQPQHF.

This chain's CDR3 is CASSFAQGGQGIYGYTF. In DNA, the CDR3 is TGTGCCAGCAGCTTTGCACAAGGAGGACAGGGCATCTATGGCTACACCTTC. This chain links TRBV5-4 with TRBJ1-2; the match to TRBD1 covers 8 bases. Trimming cost V 2 bases and J 4 bases; bases outside gene matches: 13. Germline loops: CDR1 SGHNT, CDR2 YYREEE (reference sequence). CDR3 length: 17 residues.

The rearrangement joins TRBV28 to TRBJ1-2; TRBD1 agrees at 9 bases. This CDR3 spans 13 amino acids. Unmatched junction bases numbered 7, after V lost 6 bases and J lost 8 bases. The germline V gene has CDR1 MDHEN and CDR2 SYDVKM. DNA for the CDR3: TGTGCCAGCAGACCTCGACAGGGGGGAGGCTACACCTTC. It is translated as CASRPRQGGGYTF.

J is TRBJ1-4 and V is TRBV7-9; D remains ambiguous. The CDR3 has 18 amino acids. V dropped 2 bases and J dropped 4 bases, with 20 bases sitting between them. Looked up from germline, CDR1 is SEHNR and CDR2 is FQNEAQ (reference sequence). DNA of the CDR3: TGTGCCAGCAGCTTATCATCATTCTCGGGATCCTTTAATGAAAAACTGTTTTTT. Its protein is CASSLSSFSGSFNEKLFF.

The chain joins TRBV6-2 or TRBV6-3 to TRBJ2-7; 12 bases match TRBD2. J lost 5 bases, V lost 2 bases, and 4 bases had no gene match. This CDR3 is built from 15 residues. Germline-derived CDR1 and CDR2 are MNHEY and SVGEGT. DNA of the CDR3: TGTGCCAGCAGTTACGGACTAGCGGGGATGAACGAGCAGTACTTC. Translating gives CASSYGLAGMNEQYF.

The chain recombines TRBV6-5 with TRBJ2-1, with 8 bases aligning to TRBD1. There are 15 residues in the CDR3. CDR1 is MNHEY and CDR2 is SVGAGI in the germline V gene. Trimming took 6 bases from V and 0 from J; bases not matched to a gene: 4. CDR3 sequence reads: CASRLDRGSYNEQFF. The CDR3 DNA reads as TGTGCCAGCAGACTAGACAGGGGCTCCTACAATGAGCAGTTCTTC.

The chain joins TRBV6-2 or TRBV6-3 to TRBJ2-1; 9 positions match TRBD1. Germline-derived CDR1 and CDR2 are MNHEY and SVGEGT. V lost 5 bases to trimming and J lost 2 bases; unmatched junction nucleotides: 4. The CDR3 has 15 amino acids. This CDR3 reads CASSSTGGTYNEQFF. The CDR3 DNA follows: TGTGCCAGCAGTAGCACAGGGGGCACCTACAATGAGCAGTTCTTC.

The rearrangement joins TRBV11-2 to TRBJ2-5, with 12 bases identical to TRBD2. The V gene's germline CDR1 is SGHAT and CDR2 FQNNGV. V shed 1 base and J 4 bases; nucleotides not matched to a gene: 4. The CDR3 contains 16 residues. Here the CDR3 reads CASSLGASGGVETQYF. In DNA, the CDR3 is TGTGCCAGCAGCTTAGGCGCTAGCGGGGGGGTAGAGACCCAGTACTTC.

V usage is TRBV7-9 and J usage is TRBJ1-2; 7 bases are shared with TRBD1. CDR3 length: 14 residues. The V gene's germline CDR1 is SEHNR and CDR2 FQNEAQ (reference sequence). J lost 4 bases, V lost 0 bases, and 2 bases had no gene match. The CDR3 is CASSLAAGGYGYTF. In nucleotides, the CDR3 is TGTGCCAGCAGCTTAGCGGCAGGGGGCTATGGCTACACCTTC. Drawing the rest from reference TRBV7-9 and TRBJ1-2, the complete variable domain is DTGVSQNPRHKITKRGQNVTFRCDPISEHNRLYWYRQTLGQGPEFLTYFQNEAQLEKSRLLSDRFSAERPKGSFSTLEIQRTEQGDSAMYLCASSLAAGGYGYTFGSGTRLTVV.

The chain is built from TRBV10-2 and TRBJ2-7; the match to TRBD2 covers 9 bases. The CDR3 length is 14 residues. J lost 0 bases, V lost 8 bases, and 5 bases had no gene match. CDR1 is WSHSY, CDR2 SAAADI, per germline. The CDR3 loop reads CASVASGASYEQYF. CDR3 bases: TGCGCCAGCGTGGCTAGCGGGGCCTCCTACGAGCAGTACTTC.

The CDR3 protein is CASSEDRENTQYF. The CDR3 DNA follows: TGTGCCAGCAGCGAGGACAGGGAAAATACGCAGTATTTT. V is TRBV9 and J is TRBJ2-3; 8 bases match TRBD1. J lost 7 bases, V lost 3 bases, and 4 bases had no gene match. The CDR3 is 13 amino acids. The germline gives CDR1 SGDLS, CDR2 YYNGEE. Using reference TRBV9 and TRBJ2-3 for the parts outside the CDR3, the full variable domain is DSGVTQTPKHLITATGQRVTLRCSPRSGDLSVYWYQQSLDQGLQFLIQYYNGEERAKGNILERFSAQQFPDLHSELNLSSLELGDSALYFCASSEDRENTQYFGPGTRLTVL.

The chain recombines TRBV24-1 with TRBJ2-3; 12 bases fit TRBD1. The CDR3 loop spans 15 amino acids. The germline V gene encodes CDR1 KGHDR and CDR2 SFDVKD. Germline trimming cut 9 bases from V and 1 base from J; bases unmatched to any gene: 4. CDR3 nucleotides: TGTGCCACCGGGACAGGGGGCATCGGCACAGATACGCAGTATTTT. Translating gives CATGTGGIGTDTQYF.

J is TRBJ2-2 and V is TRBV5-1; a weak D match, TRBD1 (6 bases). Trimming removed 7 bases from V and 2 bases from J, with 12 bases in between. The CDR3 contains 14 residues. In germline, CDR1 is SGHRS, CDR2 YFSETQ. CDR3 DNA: TGCGCCAGCGCGGACAGTAGTAACACCGGGGAGCTGTTTTTT. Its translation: CASADSSNTGELFF.

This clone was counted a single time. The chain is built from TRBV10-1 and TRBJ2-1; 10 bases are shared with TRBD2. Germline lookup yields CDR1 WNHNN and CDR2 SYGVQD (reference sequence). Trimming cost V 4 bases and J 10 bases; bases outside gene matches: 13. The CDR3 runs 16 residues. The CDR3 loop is CASSAGRLAGVEEQFF. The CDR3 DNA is TGCGCCAGCAGTGCCGGCCGGCTAGCGGGGGTAGAGGAGCAGTTCTTC.

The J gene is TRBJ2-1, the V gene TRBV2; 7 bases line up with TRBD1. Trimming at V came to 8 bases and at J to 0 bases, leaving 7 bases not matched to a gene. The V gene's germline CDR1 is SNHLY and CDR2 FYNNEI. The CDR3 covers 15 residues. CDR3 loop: CASRTGQSSYNEQFF. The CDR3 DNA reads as TGTGCCAGCCGCACGGGACAGAGCTCCTACAATGAGCAGTTCTTC.

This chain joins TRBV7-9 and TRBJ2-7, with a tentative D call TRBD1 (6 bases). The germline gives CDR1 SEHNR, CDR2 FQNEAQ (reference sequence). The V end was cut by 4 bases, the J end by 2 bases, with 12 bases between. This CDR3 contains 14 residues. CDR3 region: CASSSRGLTYEQYF. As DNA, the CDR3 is TGTGCCAGCAGCTCCAGGGGTCTTACCTACGAGCAGTACTTC.

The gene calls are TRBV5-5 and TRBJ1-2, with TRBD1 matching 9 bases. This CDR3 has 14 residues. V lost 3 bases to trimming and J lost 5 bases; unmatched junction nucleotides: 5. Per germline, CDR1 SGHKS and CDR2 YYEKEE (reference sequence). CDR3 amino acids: CASSSQGASYGYTF. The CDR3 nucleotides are TGTGCCAGCAGCTCACAGGGGGCTTCGTATGGCTACACCTTC.

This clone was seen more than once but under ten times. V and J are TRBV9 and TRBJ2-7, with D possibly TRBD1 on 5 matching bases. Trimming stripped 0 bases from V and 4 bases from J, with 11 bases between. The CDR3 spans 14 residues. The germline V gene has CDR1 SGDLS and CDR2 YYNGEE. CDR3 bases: TGTGCCAGCAGCGTAGGTACAGGCCGGTACGAGCAGTACTTC. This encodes CASSVGTGRYEQYF.

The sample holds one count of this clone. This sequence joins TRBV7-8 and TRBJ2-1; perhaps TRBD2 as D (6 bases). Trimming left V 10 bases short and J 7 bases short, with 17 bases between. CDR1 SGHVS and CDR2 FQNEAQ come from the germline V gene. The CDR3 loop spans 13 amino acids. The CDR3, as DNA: TGTGCCACCTCTGGAGGGGCAATAAATGAGCAGTTCTTC. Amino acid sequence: CATSGGAINEQFF.

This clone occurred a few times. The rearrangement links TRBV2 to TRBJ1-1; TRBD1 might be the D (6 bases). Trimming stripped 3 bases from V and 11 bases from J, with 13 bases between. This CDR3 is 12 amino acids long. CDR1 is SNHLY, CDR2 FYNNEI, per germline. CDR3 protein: CASSDPQGTAFF. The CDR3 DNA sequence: TGTGCCAGCAGTGACCCACAGGGTACTGCTTTCTTT.

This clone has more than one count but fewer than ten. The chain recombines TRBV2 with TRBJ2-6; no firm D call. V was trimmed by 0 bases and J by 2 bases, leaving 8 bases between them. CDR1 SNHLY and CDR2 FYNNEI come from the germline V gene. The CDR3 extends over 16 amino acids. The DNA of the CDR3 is TGTGCCAGCAGTGAAGCGCGGTTCCCTGGGGCCAACGTCCTGACTTTC. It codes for CASSEARFPGANVLTF. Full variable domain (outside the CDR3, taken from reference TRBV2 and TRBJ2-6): EPEVTQTPSHQVTQMGQEVILRCVPISNHLYFYWYRQILGQKVEFLVSFYNNEISEKSEIFDDQFSVERPDGSNFTLKIRSTKLEDSAMYFCASSEARFPGANVLTFGAGSRLTVL.

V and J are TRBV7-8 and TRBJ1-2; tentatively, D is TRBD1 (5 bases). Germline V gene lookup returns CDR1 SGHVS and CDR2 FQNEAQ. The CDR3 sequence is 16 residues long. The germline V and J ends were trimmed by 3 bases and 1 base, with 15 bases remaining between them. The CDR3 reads CASSFTGVSDNYGYTF. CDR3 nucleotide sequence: TGTGCCAGCAGCTTTACAGGTGTAAGCGATAACTATGGCTACACCTTC.

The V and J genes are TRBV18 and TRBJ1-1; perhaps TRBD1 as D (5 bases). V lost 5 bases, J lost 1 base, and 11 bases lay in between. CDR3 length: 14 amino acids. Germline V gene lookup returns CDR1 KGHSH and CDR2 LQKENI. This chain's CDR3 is CASSVDSRNTEAFF. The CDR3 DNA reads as TGTGCCAGCTCAGTCGACAGCCGGAACACTGAAGCTTTCTTT.

This CDR3 is CASSLSRTGVVETQYF. CDR3 coding DNA: TGTGCCAGCAGTCTCAGCCGGACAGGGGTGGTAGAGACCCAGTACTTC. The rearrangement joins TRBV27 to TRBJ2-5; TRBD1 matches at 9 bases. Per germline, CDR1 MNHEY and CDR2 SMNVEV (reference sequence). This CDR3 comprises 16 residues. V shed 5 bases and J 4 bases; nucleotides not matched to a gene: 11.

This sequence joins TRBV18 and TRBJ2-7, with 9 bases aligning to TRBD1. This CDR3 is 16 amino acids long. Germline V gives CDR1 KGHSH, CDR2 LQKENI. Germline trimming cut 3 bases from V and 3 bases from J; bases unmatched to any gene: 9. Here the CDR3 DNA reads TGTGCCAGCTCACCCTCCGGGACAGGGACAGGCTACGAGCAGTACTTC. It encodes CASSPSGTGTGYEQYF.